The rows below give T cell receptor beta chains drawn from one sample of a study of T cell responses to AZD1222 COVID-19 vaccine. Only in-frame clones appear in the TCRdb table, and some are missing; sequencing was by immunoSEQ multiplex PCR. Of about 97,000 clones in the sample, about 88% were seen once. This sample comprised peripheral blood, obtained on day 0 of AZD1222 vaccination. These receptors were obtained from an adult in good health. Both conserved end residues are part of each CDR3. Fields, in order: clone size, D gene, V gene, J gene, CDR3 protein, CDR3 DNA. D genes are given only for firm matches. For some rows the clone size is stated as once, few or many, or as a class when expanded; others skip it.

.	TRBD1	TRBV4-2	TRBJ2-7	CASSQGHSGTGVYEQYF	TGTGCCAGCAGCCAAGGCCATTCCGGGACAGGGGTCTACGAGCAGTACTTC
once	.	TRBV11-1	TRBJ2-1	CASSFGTPSSYNEQFF	TGTGCCAGCAGCTTCGGGACTCCGAGCTCCTACAATGAGCAGTTCTTC
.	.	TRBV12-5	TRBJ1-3	CASGLVLKGTGNTIYF	TGTGCTAGTGGTTTGGTACTTAAGGGAACTGGAAACACCATATATTTT
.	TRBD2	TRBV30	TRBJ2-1	CAWSVIKGTSGDHNEQFF	TGTGCCTGGAGTGTAATTAAAGGGACTAGCGGGGACCACAATGAGCAGTTCTTC
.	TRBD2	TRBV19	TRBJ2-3	CASSPSSGGSTDTQYF	TGTGCCAGTAGCCCCTCTAGCGGGGGTAGCACAGATACGCAGTATTTT
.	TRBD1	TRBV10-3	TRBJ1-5	CAISWTGTNQPQHF	TGTGCCATCAGTTGGACAGGGACCAATCAGCCCCAGCATTTT
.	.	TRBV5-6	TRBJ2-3	CASSLLKGTDTQYF	TGTGCCAGCAGCTTACTAAAAGGCACAGATACGCAGTATTTT
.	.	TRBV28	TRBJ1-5	CASSLPLTSNQPQHF	TGTGCCAGCAGCCTGCCCCTTACATCCAATCAGCCCCAGCATTTT
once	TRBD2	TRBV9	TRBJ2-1	CASMAGLAGGLGEQFF	TGTGCCAGCATGGCAGGACTAGCGGGAGGACTCGGAGAGCAGTTCTTC
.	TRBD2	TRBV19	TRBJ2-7	CASSILAGGTYEQYF	TGTGCCAGTAGCATACTAGCGGGAGGGACCTACGAGCAGTACTTC
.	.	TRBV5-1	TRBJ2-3	CASSLGWGDTQYF	TGCGCCAGCAGCTTGGGGTGGGGAGATACGCAGTATTTT
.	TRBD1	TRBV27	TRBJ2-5	CASKDRTGHVGETQYF	TGTGCCAGCAAGGACCGGACAGGGCACGTCGGGGAGACCCAGTACTTC
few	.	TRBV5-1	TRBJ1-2	CASSLSLANYGYTF	TGCGCCAGCAGCTTGTCGTTAGCTAACTATGGCTACACCTTC
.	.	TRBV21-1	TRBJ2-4	CASSKGRETNIQYF	TGTGCCAGCAGCAAAGGAAGGGAAACAAACATTCAGTACTTC
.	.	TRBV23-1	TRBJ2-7	CASSQFLSYEQYF	TGCGCCAGCAGTCAATTTCTATCCTACGAGCAGTACTTC
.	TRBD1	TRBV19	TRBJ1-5	CASSMARDRAGGSNQPQHF	TGTGCCAGTAGTATGGCTCGGGACAGGGCTGGGGGTAGCAATCAGCCCCAGCATTTT
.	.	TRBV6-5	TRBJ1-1	CASRGLGVANTEAFF	TGTGCCAGCAGGGGCCTCGGGGTTGCAAACACTGAAGCTTTCTTT
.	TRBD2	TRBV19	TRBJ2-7	CASSSRGLVGYEQYF	TGTGCCAGTAGCTCCCGCGGACTAGTCGGCTACGAGCAGTACTTC
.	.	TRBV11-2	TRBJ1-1	CASSSSLGGRLNTEAFF	TGTGCCAGCAGCTCCTCCCTCGGGGGACGGCTGAACACTGAAGCTTTCTTT
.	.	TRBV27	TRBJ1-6	CASSTAGYSPLHF	TGTGCCAGCAGTACAGCAGGGTATTCACCCCTCCACTTT
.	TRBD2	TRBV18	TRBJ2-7	CASSQSTSGITNEQYF	TGTGCCAGCTCACAATCGACTAGCGGGATTACCAACGAGCAGTACTTC
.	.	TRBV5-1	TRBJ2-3	CASSLPTDTQYF	TGCGCCAGCAGCTTGCCCACAGATACGCAGTATTTT
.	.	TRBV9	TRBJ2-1	CASSPGELGGEQFF	TGTGCCAGCAGCCCAGGGGAGCTAGGGGGTGAGCAGTTCTTC
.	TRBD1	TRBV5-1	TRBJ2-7	CASSFRDSAYEQYF	TGCGCCAGCAGCTTCCGGGACAGTGCCTACGAGCAGTACTTC
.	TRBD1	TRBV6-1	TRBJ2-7	CASSEGPQGYEQYF	TGTGCCAGCAGTGAAGGTCCACAGGGGTACGAGCAGTACTTC
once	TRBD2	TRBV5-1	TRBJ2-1	CASSLAALAGAYNEQFF	TGCGCCAGCAGCTTGGCCGCGCTAGCGGGCGCCTACAATGAGCAGTTCTTC
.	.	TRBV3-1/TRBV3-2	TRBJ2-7	CASSQDLGAHYEQYF	TGTGCCAGCAGCCAAGATTTAGGGGCGCATTACGAGCAGTACTTC
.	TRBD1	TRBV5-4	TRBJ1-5	CASSLGTGASQPQHF	TGTGCCAGCAGCTTAGGGACAGGGGCCAGTCAGCCCCAGCATTTT
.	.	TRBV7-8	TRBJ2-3	CASSSRRIAASTDTQYF	TGTGCCAGCAGCTCCAGGCGCATAGCGGCTAGCACAGATACGCAGTATTTT
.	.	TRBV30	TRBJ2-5	CAWSVMGAQETQYF	TGTGCCTGGAGTGTAATGGGGGCCCAAGAGACCCAGTACTTC
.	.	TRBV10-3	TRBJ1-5	CAISESNDQPQHF	TGTGCCATCAGTGAGTCGAACGATCAGCCCCAGCATTTT
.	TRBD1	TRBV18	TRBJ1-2	CASLPGQAGYGYTF	TGTGCCAGCTTACCGGGACAGGCTGGCTATGGCTACACCTTC
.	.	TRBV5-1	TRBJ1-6	CASSGGRGESPLHF	TGCGCCAGCAGCGGGGGCCGAGGCGAATCACCCCTCCACTTT
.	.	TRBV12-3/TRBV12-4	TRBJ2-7	CASSRDNAEQYF	TGTGCCAGCAGCCGGGACAACGCCGAGCAGTACTTC
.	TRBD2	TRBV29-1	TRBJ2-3	CSVDIWGTSRTHTDTQYF	TGCAGCGTTGATATCTGGGGGACTAGCAGGACTCACACAGATACGCAGTATTTT
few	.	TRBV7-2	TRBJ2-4	CASSPPAVGAYIQYF	TGTGCCAGCAGCCCCCCTGCCGTGGGGGCCTACATTCAGTACTTC
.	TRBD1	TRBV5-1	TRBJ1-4	CASSLGGQTNEKLFF	TGCGCCAGCAGCTTAGGGGGACAGACTAATGAAAAACTGTTTTTT
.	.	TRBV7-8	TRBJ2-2	CASSLSAGGRSGELFF	TGTGCCAGCAGCTTAAGTGCAGGAGGTCGCTCCGGGGAGCTGTTTTTT
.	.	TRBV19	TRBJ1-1	CASSSYTFRQNTEAFF	TGTGCCAGTAGTTCTTACACCTTCCGACAGAACACTGAAGCTTTCTTT
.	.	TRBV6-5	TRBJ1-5	CASSIAGVGNQPQHF	TGTGCCAGCAGTATTGCAGGGGTGGGCAATCAGCCCCAGCATTTT
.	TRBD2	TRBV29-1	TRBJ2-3	CSVEAYGLAGGPSTDTQYF	TGCAGCGTTGAAGCCTATGGGCTAGCGGGGGGCCCTAGCACAGATACGCAGTATTTT
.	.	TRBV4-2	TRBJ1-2	CASSQVDGSGTNYGYTF	TGTGCCAGCAGCCAAGTGGATGGATCAGGAACTAACTATGGCTACACCTTC
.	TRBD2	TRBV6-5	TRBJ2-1	CASSRRSGGGNEQFF	TGTGCCAGCAGTCGGCGATCGGGGGGAGGTAATGAGCAGTTCTTC
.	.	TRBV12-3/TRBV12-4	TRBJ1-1	CASSYTEAFF	TGTGCCAGCAGTTACACTGAAGCTTTCTTT
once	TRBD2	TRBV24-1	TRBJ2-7	CATSQGTSGNYEQYF	TGTGCCACCAGTCAAGGGACTAGCGGGAACTACGAGCAGTACTTC
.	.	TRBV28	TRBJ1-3	CASLGQFSGNTIYF	TGTGCCAGTCTCGGACAGTTTTCTGGAAACACCATATATTTT
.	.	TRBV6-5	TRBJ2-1	CASSYSSLANEQFF	TGTGCCAGCAGTTACTCGTCCCTAGCAAATGAGCAGTTCTTC